One sample yielded the 6 T cell receptor beta chains listed below, sequenced in a study of shared clonotypes between healthy human individuals. Only in-frame clones appear in the TCRdb table, and some are missing; sequencing was by immunoSEQ multiplex PCR. Here the sample spans roughly 1,000,000 clones, about four fifths being singletons. The sequenced sample consisted of memory CD4+ T cells from PBMCs. Subset specified: CD45RA-negative fraction. The receptors come from a man between 18 and 35 years old in good health. Some clones in this sample may be carry-over from other donors' samples.

This clone was seen a few times. In the same sample, other DNA sequences code for this CDR3. This chain joins TRBV7-9 and TRBJ1-2; no firm D call. V lost 5 bases to trimming and J lost 4 bases, with 8 bases between them. The CDR3 is 12 residues long. Germline CDR1 and CDR2: SEHNR and FQNEAQ (reference sequence). The chain's CDR3 is CASSPNGYGYTF. The CDR3 coding sequence is TGTGCCAGCAGCCCCAATGGCTATGGCTACACCTTC.

The chain carries TRBV25-1 and TRBJ2-5; TRBD2 might be the D (6 bases). The CDR3 is 15 amino acids. V gave up 4 bases and J gave up 2 bases, with 14 bases separating them. Germline V gene sequence: CDR1 MGHDK, CDR2 SYGVNS. The DNA of the CDR3 is TGTGCCAGCAGTGGTCTCGGGAGTGTTCAAGAGACCCAGTACTTC. It is translated as CASSGLGSVQETQYF.

For the CDR3, the DNA is TGTGCCATCAGTGAGTCAGTGAGGACTATAGGATCAGATACGCAGTATTTT. This translates into CAISESVRTIGSDTQYF. The chain employs TRBV10-3 and TRBJ2-3; possible D gene TRBD2, 6 bases. Germline CDR1 ENHRY, CDR2 SYGVKD. This CDR3 region has 17 residues. V dropped 0 bases and J dropped 4 bases, with 17 bases sitting between them.

The chain carries TRBV6-4 and TRBJ2-1; either TRBD1 or TRBD2 may supply D (5 bases each). Germline CDR1 and CDR2: MRHNA and SNTAGT. The V end was cut by 6 bases, the J end by 4 bases, with 13 bases between. This CDR3 is 14 amino acids long. In nucleotides, the CDR3 is TGTGCCAGCAGCCCTGATGGGGGTTACAATGAGCAGTTCTTC. Protein sequence: CASSPDGGYNEQFF.

V gene TRBV2 combines with J gene TRBJ2-1; TRBD1 aligns across 8 bases. V was pared by 7 bases and J by 4 bases, with 9 bases of the junction left unmatched. CDR1 SNHLY and CDR2 FYNNEI come from the germline V gene. The CDR3 contains 15 residues. The CDR3 DNA is TGTGCCAGCAATATGGACAGGGAGAAGTACAATGAGCAGTTCTTC. This encodes CASNMDREKYNEQFF.

The chain is built from TRBV5-4 and TRBJ2-7; 11 bases are shared with TRBD2. There are 16 residues in the CDR3. V was pared by 0 bases and J by 3 bases, with 5 bases of the junction left unmatched. CDR1 and CDR2 (germline): SGHNT, YYREEE (reference sequence). This CDR3 is CASSLGGGTSGYEQYF. For the CDR3, the DNA is TGTGCCAGCAGCTTGGGGGGCGGGACTAGCGGCTACGAGCAGTACTTC.